This TCR beta chain comes out of a study of blood T cell repertoires in COVID-19. The CDR3 spans 14 residues. Trimming shortened V by 0 bases and J by 4 bases, and 9 bases separated the two germline ends. Germline CDR1 reads MDHEN; CDR2 reads SYDVKM. Method: immunoSEQ multiplex PCR; TCRdb's copy keeps in-frame clones and lacks some. The table shows 35,000 to 50,000 clones, with around 90% occurring only once. This receptor was obtained from a woman between 35 and 50 years old with acute or convalescent COVID-19. Material for sequencing was peripheral blood. The V call is TRBV28, the J call TRBJ1-2, with D possibly TRBD1 on 5 matching bases. CDR3: CASSLWGLAYGYTF. In nucleotides, the CDR3 is TGTGCCAGCAGTTTATGGGGGCTCGCCTATGGCTACACCTTC.